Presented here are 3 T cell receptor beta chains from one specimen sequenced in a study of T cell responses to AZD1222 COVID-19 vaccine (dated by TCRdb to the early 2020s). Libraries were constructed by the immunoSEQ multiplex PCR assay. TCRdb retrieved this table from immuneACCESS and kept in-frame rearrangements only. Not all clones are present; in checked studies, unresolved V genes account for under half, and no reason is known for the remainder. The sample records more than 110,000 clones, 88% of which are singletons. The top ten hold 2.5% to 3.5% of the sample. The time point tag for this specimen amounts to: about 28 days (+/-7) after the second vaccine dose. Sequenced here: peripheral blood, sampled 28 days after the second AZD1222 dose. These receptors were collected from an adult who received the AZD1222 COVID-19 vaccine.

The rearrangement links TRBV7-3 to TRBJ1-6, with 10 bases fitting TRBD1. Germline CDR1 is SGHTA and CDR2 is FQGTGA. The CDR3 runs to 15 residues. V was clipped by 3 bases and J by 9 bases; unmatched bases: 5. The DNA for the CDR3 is TGTGCCAGCAGCTTCGCCGGGACAGGGGCTTCACCCCTCCACTTT. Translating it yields CASSFAGTGASPLHF.

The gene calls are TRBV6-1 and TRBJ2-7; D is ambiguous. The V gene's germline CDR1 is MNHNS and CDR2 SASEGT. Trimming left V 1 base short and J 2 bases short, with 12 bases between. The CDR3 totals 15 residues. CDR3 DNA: TGTGCCAGCAGTGAAGTGTACGGTAGTACCTACGAGCAGTACTTC. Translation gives CASSEVYGSTYEQYF.

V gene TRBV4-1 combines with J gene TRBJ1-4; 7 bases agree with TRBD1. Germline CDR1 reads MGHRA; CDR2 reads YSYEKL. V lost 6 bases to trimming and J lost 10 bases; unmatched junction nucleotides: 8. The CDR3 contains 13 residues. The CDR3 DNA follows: TGCGCCAGCAGGGACAGGAGTTCCCTAAAACTGTTTTTT. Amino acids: CASRDRSSLKLFF.